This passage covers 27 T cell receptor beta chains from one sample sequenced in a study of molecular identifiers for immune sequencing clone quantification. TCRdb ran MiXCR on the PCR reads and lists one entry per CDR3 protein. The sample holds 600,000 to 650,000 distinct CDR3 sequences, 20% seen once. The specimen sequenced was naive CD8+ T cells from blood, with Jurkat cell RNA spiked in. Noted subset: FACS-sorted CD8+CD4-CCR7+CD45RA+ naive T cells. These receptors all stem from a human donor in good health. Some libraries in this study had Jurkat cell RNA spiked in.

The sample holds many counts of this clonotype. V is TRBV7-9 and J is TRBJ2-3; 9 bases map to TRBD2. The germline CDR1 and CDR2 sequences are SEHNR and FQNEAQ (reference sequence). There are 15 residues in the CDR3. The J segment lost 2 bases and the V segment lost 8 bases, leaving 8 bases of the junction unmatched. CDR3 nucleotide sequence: TGTGCCAGCGGCGGGGGGGCCTGGAACACAGATACGCAGTATTTT. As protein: CASGGGAWNTDTQYF.

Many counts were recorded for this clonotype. DNA of the CDR3: TGTGCCAGCAGCCATCCCGACAGAGCAGATACGCAGTATTTT. This translates into CASSHPDRADTQYF. The chain couples TRBV4-2 to TRBJ2-3; D is possibly TRBD1 (5 bases). The germline CDR1 and CDR2 sequences are LGHNA and YNFKEQ. The CDR3 is 14 residues long. The V end lost 3 bases, the J end lost 4 bases, and 11 bases lay between the germline ends.

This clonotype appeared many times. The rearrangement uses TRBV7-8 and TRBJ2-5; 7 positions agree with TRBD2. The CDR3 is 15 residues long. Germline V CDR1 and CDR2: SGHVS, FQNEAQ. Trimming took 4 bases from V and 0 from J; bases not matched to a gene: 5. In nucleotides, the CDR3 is TGTGCCAGCAGCTCCCGACTAGCTCACCAAGAGACCCAGTACTTC. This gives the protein CASSSRLAHQETQYF.

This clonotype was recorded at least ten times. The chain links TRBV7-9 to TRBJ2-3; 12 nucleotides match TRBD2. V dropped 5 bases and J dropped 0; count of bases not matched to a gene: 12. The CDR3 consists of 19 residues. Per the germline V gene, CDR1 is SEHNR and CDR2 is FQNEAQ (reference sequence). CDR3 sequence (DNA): TGTGCCAGCAGCCCGGGACTAGCGGGTCCGGCCACTAGCACAGATACGCAGTATTTT. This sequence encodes CASSPGLAGPATSTDTQYF.

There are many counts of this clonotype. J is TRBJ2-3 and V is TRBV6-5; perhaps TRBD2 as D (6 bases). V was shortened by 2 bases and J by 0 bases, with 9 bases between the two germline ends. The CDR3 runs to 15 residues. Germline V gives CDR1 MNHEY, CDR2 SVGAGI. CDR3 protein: CASSYERGSTDTQYF. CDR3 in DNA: TGTGCCAGCAGTTACGAACGGGGGAGCACAGATACGCAGTATTTT.

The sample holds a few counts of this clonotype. CDR3 amino acids: CASSVETQETQYF. CDR3 nucleotide sequence: TGTGCCAGCAGCGTAGAGACACAAGAGACCCAGTACTTC. The chain is built from TRBV9 and TRBJ2-5; no reliable D call. CDR1 is SGDLS and CDR2 is YYNGEE in the germline V gene. V lost 0 bases and J lost 2, with 5 bases in between. This CDR3 is built from 13 residues.

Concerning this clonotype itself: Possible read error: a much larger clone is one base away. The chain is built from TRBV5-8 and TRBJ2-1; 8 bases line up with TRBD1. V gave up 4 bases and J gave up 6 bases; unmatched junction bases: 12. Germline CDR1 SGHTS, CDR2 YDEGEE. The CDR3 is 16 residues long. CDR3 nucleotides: TGTGCCAGCAGCCCGTGCGGCAGGGGGCAGGGCAATGAGCAGTTCTTC. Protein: CASSPCGRGQGNEQFF.

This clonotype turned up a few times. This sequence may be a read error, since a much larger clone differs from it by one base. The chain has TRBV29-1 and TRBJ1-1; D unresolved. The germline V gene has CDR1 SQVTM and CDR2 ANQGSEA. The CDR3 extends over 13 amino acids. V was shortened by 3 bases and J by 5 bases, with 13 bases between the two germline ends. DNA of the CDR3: TGCAGCGTTGACCTGGTAGAGGATACTGAAGCTTTCTTT. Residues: CSVDLVEDTEAFF.

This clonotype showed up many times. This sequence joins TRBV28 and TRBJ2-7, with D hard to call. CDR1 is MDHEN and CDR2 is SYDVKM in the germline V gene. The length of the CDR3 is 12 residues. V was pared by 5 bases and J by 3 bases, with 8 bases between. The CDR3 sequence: CASSQLYYEQYF. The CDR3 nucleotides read TGTGCCAGCAGTCAACTTTACTACGAGCAGTACTTC.

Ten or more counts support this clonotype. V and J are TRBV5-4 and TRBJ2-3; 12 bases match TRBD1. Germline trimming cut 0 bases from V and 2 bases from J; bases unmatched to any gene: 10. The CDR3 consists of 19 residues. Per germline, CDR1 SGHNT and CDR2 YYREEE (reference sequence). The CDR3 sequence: CASSLEGQGALEFTDTQYF. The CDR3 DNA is TGTGCCAGCAGCTTGGAGGGACAGGGGGCGCTCGAATTCACAGATACGCAGTATTTT.

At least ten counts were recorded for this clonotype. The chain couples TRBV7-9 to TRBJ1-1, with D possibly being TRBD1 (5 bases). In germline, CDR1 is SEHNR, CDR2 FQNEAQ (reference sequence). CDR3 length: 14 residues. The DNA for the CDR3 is TGTGCTACAGCAGCAGGGTCTTTAATATCTGAAGCTTTCTTT. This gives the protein CATAAGSLISEAFF.

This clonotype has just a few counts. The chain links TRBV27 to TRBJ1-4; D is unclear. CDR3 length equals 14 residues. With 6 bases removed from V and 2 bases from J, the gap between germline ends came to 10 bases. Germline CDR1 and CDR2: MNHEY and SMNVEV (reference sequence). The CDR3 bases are TGTGCCAGCAGGGGGTCGATGACTAATGAAAAACTGTTTTTT. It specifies CASRGSMTNEKLFF.

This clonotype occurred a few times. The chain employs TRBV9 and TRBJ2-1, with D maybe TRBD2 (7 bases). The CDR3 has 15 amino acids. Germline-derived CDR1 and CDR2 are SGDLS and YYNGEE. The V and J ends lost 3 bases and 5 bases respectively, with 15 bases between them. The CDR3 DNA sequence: TGTGCCAGCAGCGGGTGGGGGGGGGGCCACAATGAGCAGTTCTTC. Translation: CASSGWGGGHNEQFF.

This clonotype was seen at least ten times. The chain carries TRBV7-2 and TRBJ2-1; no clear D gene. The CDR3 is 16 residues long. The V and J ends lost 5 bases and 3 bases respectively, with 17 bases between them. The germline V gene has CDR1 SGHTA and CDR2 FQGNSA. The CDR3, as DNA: TGTGCCAGCAGCCCGTCGGTAGCAGGTAGCTACAATGAGCAGTTCTTC. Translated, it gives CASSPSVAGSYNEQFF.

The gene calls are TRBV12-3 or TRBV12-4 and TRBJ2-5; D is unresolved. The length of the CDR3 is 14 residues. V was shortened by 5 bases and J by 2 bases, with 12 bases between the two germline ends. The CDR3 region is CASSLYSHQETQYF. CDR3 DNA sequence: TGTGCCAGCAGTCTCTACAGCCATCAAGAGACCCAGTACTTC.

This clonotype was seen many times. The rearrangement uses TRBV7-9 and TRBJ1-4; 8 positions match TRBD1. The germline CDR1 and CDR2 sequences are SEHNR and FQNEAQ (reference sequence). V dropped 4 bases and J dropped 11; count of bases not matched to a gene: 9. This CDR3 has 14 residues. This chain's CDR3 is CASSSPRQGAKLFF. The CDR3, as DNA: TGTGCCAGCAGCTCCCCTCGGCAGGGGGCGAAACTGTTTTTT.

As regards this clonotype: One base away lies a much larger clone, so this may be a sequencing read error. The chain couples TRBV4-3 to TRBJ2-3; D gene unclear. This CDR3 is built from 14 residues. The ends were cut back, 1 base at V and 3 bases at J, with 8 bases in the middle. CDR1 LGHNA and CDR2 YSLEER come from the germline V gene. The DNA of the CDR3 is TGCGCCAGCAGCCAAGGGTTTGCTACAGATACGCAGTATTTT. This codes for CASSQGFATDTQYF.

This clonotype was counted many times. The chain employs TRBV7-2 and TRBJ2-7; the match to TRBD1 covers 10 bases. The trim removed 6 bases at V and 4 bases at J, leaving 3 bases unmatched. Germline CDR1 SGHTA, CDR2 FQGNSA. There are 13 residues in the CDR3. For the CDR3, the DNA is TGTGCCAGCAGAGACAGGGGGCTTTACGAGCAGTACTTC. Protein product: CASRDRGLYEQYF.

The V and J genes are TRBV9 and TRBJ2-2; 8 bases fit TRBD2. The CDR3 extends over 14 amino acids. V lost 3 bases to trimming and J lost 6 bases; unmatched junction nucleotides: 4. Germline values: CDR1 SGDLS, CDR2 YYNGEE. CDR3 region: CASSAGLVPGELFF. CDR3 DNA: TGTGCCAGCAGCGCGGGACTAGTGCCCGGGGAGCTGTTTTTT.

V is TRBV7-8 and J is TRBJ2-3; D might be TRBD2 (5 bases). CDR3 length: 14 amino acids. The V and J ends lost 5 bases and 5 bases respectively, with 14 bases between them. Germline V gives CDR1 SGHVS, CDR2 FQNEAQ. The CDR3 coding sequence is TGTGCCAGCAGCCCCGACTATTCCATAGATACGCAGTATTTT. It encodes CASSPDYSIDTQYF.

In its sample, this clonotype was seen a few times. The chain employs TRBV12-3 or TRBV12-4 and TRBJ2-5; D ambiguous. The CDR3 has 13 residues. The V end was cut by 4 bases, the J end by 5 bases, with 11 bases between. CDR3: CASSSQEWETQYF. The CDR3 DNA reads TGTGCCAGCAGTTCCCAGGAGTGGGAGACCCAGTACTTC.

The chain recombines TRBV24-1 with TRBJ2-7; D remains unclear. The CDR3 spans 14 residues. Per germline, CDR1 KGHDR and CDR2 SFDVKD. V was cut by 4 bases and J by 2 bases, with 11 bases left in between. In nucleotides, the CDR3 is TGTGCCACCAGTGAGTGGGCAGCTCCCTACGAGCAGTACTTC. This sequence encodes CATSEWAAPYEQYF.

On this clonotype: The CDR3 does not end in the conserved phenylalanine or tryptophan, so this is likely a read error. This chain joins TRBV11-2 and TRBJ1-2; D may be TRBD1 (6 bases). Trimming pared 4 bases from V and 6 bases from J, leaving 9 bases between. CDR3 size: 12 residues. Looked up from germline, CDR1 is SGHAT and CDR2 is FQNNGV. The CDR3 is CASSSDRNGYTL. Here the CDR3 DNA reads TGTGCCAGCAGCTCCGACAGGAATGGCTACACCCTC.

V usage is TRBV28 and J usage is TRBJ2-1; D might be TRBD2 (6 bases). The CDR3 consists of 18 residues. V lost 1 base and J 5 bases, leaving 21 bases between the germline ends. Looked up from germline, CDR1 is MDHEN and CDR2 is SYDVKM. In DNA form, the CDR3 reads TGTGCCAGCAGTTTATATATCGGCGGGGTGGCTAGACACAATGAGCAGTTCTTC. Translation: CASSLYIGGVARHNEQFF. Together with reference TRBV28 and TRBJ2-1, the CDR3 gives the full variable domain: DVKVTQSSRYLVKRTGEKVFLECVQDMDHENMFWYRQDPGLGLRLIYFSYDVKMKEKGDIPEGYSVSREKKERFSLILESASTNQTSMYLCASSLYIGGVARHNEQFFGPGTRLTVL.

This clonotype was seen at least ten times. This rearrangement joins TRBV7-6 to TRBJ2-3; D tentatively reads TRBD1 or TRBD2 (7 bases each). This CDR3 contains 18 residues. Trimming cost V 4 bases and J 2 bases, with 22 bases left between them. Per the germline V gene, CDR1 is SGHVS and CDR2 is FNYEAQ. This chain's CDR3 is CASSSGLGRGLFTDTQYF. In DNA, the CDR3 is TGTGCCAGCAGCTCAGGTTTGGGGAGGGGGCTTTTCACAGATACGCAGTATTTT.

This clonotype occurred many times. CDR3 sequence: CSAQGTGGFGNTIYF. CDR3 nucleotide sequence: TGCAGCGCCCAAGGGACAGGGGGCTTTGGAAACACCATATATTTT. J is TRBJ1-3 and V is TRBV29-1; the match to TRBD1 covers 12 bases. V trimming: 7 bases; J trimming: 3 bases; junction bases outside the gene matches: 7. The CDR3 consists of 15 residues. Germline CDR1 and CDR2: SQVTM and ANQGSEA. Full variable domain (outside the CDR3, taken from reference TRBV29-1 and TRBJ1-3): SAVISQKPSRDICQRGTSLTIQCQVDSQVTMMFWYRQQPGQSLTLIATANQGSEATYESGFVIDKFPISRPNLTFSTLTVSNMSPEDSSIYLCSAQGTGGFGNTIYFGEGSWLTVV.

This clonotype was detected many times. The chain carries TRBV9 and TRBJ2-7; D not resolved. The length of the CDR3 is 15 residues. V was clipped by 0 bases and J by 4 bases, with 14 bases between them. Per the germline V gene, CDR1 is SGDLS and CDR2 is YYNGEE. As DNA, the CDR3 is TGTGCCAGCAGCGTAGGAACAGTCGAAAGGTACGAGCAGTACTTC. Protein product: CASSVGTVERYEQYF.